A single sample is the source of the 26 T cell receptor beta chains below, sequenced in a study of vaccination and CD4 T cells after COVID-19. Cultured CD4+ T cells had their DNA profiled by the Oncomine TCR Beta short-read assay. TCRdb re-analysed the PCR reads in MiXCR, keeping a single row per CDR3 protein. Among approximately 12,000 distinct CDR3 sequences listed, roughly 40% were seen once. Their cognate antigens are unknown. Specified treatment: roughly 10-day PBMC culture with coronavirus spike peptide pools or control peptides (ViraFEST assay). The input for sequencing was CD4+ T cells from blood, cultured in vitro, taken before SARS-CoV-2 vaccination. The receptors were sampled from a human donor who had recovered from COVID-19.

The chain carries TRBV6-2 or TRBV6-3 and TRBJ2-2; D gene ambiguous. Germline loops: CDR1 MNHEY, CDR2 SVGEGT. CDR3 length: 16 amino acids. V was pared by 2 bases and J by 0 bases, with 10 bases between. CDR3: CASSYARRTNTGELFF. In DNA form, the CDR3 reads TGTGCCAGCAGTTACGCAAGACGGACGAACACCGGGGAGCTGTTTTTT.

The chain has TRBV6-2 or TRBV6-3 and TRBJ1-5, with a weak D call TRBD1 (5 bases). There are 13 residues in the CDR3. Trimming took 8 bases from V and 7 from J, leaving 15 bases between them. Germline CDR1 MNHEY, CDR2 SVGEGT. In DNA form, the CDR3 reads TGTGCCAGCGGGGACTCAGGGTACCAGCCCCAGCATTTT. This encodes CASGDSGYQPQHF.

V gene TRBV6-1 combines with J gene TRBJ2-7; possibly TRBD2 for D (5 bases). This CDR3 is built from 14 residues. Germline V gives CDR1 MNHNS, CDR2 SASEGT. The V end was cut by 7 bases, the J end by 2 bases, with 15 bases between. In DNA, the CDR3 is TGTGCCAGCACATCAGGACTCATGACCTACGAGCAGTACTTC. It specifies CASTSGLMTYEQYF.

This clonotype appeared a single time. Given the absence of the conserved phenylalanine or tryptophan at the CDR3 end, a read error is likely. V is TRBV20-1 and J is TRBJ1-6, with D possibly TRBD1 on 5 matching bases. The ends were cut back, 6 bases at V and 7 bases at J, with 16 bases in the middle. There are 14 residues in the CDR3. The germline gives CDR1 DFQATT, CDR2 SNEGSKA (reference sequence). The CDR3 DNA sequence: TGCAGTGCAGTATCCGGGACGGAGAATTCACCCCTCCACTCT. Translated: CSAVSGTENSPLHS.

This clonotype was observed a handful of times. The rearrangement uses TRBV28 and TRBJ1-1, with D hard to call. The germline gives CDR1 MDHEN, CDR2 SYDVKM. The CDR3 has 15 residues. With 4 bases removed from V and 0 bases from J, the gap between germline ends came to 12 bases. The CDR3 DNA reads TGTGCCAGCAGTTCGCCCGGCAGAATGAACACTGAAGCTTTCTTT. Its translation is CASSSPGRMNTEAFF.

The chain has TRBV10-3 and TRBJ2-1; no clear D gene. The CDR3 has 11 residues. V was shortened by 4 bases and J by 5 bases, with 3 bases between the two germline ends. Germline loops: CDR1 ENHRY, CDR2 SYGVKD. The CDR3 DNA is TGTGCCATCAGTGCACACAATGAGCAGTTCTTC. Translation gives CAISAHNEQFF.

This clonotype was recorded a few times. The chain links TRBV6-1 to TRBJ2-7, with D possibly called TRBD1 or TRBD2 (5 bases each). V shed 4 bases and J shed 0 bases, with 7 bases lying between them. This CDR3 spans 13 amino acids. Germline V gene lookup returns CDR1 MNHNS and CDR2 SASEGT. CDR3 region: CASSGGSSYEQYF. CDR3 DNA sequence: TGTGCCAGCAGTGGGGGGAGCTCCTACGAGCAGTACTTC.

This clonotype was picked up a small number of times. V and J are TRBV4-2 and TRBJ1-1; the match to TRBD1 covers 8 bases. The V gene's germline CDR1 is LGHNA and CDR2 YNFKEQ. CDR3 length: 15 amino acids. The ends lost 2 bases at V and 3 bases at J; junction bases unmatched: 5. The CDR3 region is CASSQLMTGDTEAFF. The CDR3 nucleotides read TGTGCCAGCAGCCAACTAATGACAGGGGACACTGAAGCTTTCTTT.

This chain uses TRBV23-1 with TRBJ1-1; the D gene is possibly TRBD1 (6 bases). TRBV23-1 is assigned to the ORF class and has an uncertain function. This CDR3 contains 16 residues. V shed 2 bases and J shed 1 base, with 14 bases lying between them. The CDR3: CASSQGPSRGNTEAFF. The CDR3 DNA is TGCGCCAGCAGTCAAGGGCCGTCCAGGGGGAACACTGAAGCTTTCTTT.

This clonotype showed up just a few times. This sequence joins TRBV28 and TRBJ2-3; no reliable D call. V lost 5 bases and J lost 4, with 13 bases in between. The CDR3 sequence is 14 residues long. CDR1 is MDHEN and CDR2 is SYDVKM in the germline V gene. In DNA, the CDR3 is TGTGCCAGCAGTCTGTCCAGTGGCGCAGATACGCAGTATTTT. As protein: CASSLSSGADTQYF. Variable domain in full (rest from reference TRBV28 and TRBJ2-3): DVKVTQSSRYLVKRTGEKVFLECVQDMDHENMFWYRQDPGLGLRLIYFSYDVKMKEKGDIPEGYSVSREKKERFSLILESASTNQTSMYLCASSLSSGADTQYFGPGTRLTVL.

This clonotype showed up just a few times. The rearrangement links TRBV6-1 to TRBJ2-7; D is possibly TRBD1 (7 bases). The CDR3 is 13 amino acids. Germline CDR1 is MNHNS and CDR2 is SASEGT. V lost 1 base and J 7 bases, leaving 11 bases between the germline ends. The CDR3 nucleotides are TGTGCCAGCAGTGAAGGGACAGGAGGGGAGCAGTACTTC. It specifies CASSEGTGGEQYF.

CDR3 nucleotide sequence: TGTGCCAGCAGCCCACGGGCGGGAGGGTACACAGATACGCAGTATTTT. Protein sequence: CASSPRAGGYTDTQYF. The chain uses TRBV7-2 and TRBJ2-3; TRBD2 agrees at 9 bases. V was pared by 5 bases and J by 2 bases, with 8 bases of the junction left unmatched. The germline CDR1 and CDR2 sequences are SGHTA and FQGNSA. This CDR3 contains 16 residues.

The rearrangement uses TRBV27 and TRBJ1-1, with TRBD1 as a possible D gene (5 bases). The CDR3 totals 12 residues. In germline, CDR1 is MNHEY, CDR2 SMNVEV (reference sequence). Trimming removed 8 bases from V and 5 bases from J, with 12 bases in between. CDR3 residues: CASRDPKTEAFF. The CDR3 nucleotides are TGTGCCAGCCGGGACCCCAAGACTGAAGCTTTCTTT.

There are a few counts of this clonotype. The gene calls are TRBV21-1 and TRBJ2-2. TRBV21-1 is a documented pseudogene. The CDR3 runs 13 residues. The CDR3 region has the DNA TGTGCCAGCATCGCTCGGAACACCGGGGAGCTGTTTTTT. This sequence encodes CASIARNTGELFF.

The chain combines TRBV6-5 with TRBJ2-7; no firm D call. The CDR3 spans 13 residues. Per the germline V gene, CDR1 is MNHEY and CDR2 is SVGAGI. V lost 2 bases, J lost 5 bases, and 10 bases lay in between. The CDR3 is CASSYPPSDEQYF. The CDR3 region has the DNA TGTGCCAGCAGTTACCCCCCATCTGACGAGCAGTACTTC.

This chain uses TRBV6-1 with TRBJ2-5, with no clear D. V shed 3 bases and J shed 5 bases, with 28 bases lying between them. CDR1 is MNHNS and CDR2 is SASEGT in the germline V gene. This CDR3 is built from 19 residues. CDR3 DNA sequence: TGTGCCAGCAGTGAGCGTAGGGTAGGGCAGCCTGGGGTAATGGAGACCCAGTACTTC. Translation gives CASSERRVGQPGVMETQYF.

The chain joins TRBV11-2 to TRBJ1-1; no clear D gene. The germline V and J ends were trimmed by 5 bases and 0 bases, with 13 bases remaining between them. From germline, CDR1 is SGHAT and CDR2 FQNNGV. This CDR3 is built from 15 residues. CDR3 residues: CASSLGRRLNTEAFF. DNA of the CDR3: TGTGCCAGCAGCCTTGGAAGGCGTTTGAACACTGAAGCTTTCTTT.

The CDR3 protein is CASSLLRTGNTEAFF. CDR3 sequence (DNA): TGTGCCAGCTCCCTTCTCCGGACGGGGAACACTGAAGCTTTCTTT. The chain is built from TRBV6-2 or TRBV6-3 and TRBJ1-1; D unclear. The CDR3 consists of 15 residues. Germline V gives CDR1 MNHEY, CDR2 SVGEGT. V lost 8 bases and J lost 1, with 17 bases in between.

This chain joins TRBV6-2 or TRBV6-3 and TRBJ2-5; 8 bases align to TRBD1. The CDR3 covers 14 residues. CDR1 and CDR2 from the germline V gene are MNHEY and SVGEGT. Trimming took 9 bases from V and 0 from J; bases not matched to a gene: 6. DNA for the CDR3: TGTGCCAGTACAGGGGGTAATTACCAAGAGACCCAGTACTTC. It encodes CASTGGNYQETQYF.

This clonotype was observed a handful of times. The chain couples TRBV20-1 to TRBJ1-1; D gene unclear. The germline gives CDR1 DFQATT, CDR2 SNEGSKA (reference sequence). V was clipped by 1 base and J by 2 bases, with 11 bases between them. CDR3 length equals 14 residues. The CDR3 DNA follows: TGCAGTGCTAGAGGGGTGACAATAAACACTGAAGCTTTCTTT. It specifies CSARGVTINTEAFF.

There are a few counts of this clonotype. This chain connects TRBV7-8 to TRBJ2-5; D call uncertain. Germline V gene data show CDR1 as SGHVS and CDR2 as FQNEAQ. CDR3 length: 11 amino acids. The V and J ends lost 7 bases and 2 bases respectively, with 5 bases between them. CDR3 loop: CASTQQETQYF. The CDR3, as DNA: TGTGCCAGCACCCAGCAAGAGACCCAGTACTTC.

The V gene is TRBV10-3, the J gene TRBJ2-7; no clear D. Germline V gives CDR1 ENHRY, CDR2 SYGVKD. Deletions cut 7 bases from V and 0 bases from J, with 10 bases between. This CDR3 contains 13 residues. DNA for the CDR3: TGTGCCATCAATCCAGAACCCTCCTACGAGCAGTACTTC. It specifies CAINPEPSYEQYF.

The chain couples TRBV18 to TRBJ1-2; TRBD1 might be the D (6 bases). Trimming pared 0 bases from V and 5 bases from J, leaving 13 bases between. CDR3 length: 15 amino acids. Per the germline V gene, CDR1 is KGHSH and CDR2 is LQKENI. The CDR3 loop is CASSPPGHQAYGYTF. In DNA, the CDR3 is TGTGCCAGCTCACCACCGGGACACCAAGCTTATGGCTACACCTTC.

The table lists this clonotype with a few counts. The chain recombines TRBV7-2 with TRBJ2-7, with D possibly TRBD1 on 5 matching bases. This CDR3 has 14 residues. The germline gives CDR1 SGHTA, CDR2 FQGNSA. The V end was cut by 0 bases, the J end by 6 bases, with 12 bases between. The CDR3, as DNA: TGTGCCAGCAGCTTAGCGCAGGGTCGCCTCGAGCAGTACTTC. It yields the protein CASSLAQGRLEQYF.

In its sample, this clonotype was seen a few times. The V gene is TRBV24-1, the J gene TRBJ2-5, with a possible D match to TRBD2 (5 bases). Trimming removed 1 base at V and 7 bases at J, with 12 bases between. Per the germline V gene, CDR1 is KGHDR and CDR2 is SFDVKD. The CDR3 is 14 amino acids. The CDR3 region has the DNA TGTGCCACCAGTGATTTTCGGGATCGGGGGACCCAGTACTTC. Encoded protein: CATSDFRDRGTQYF.

This chain joins TRBV6-1 and TRBJ2-7, with 10 bases aligning to TRBD2. The CDR3 has 18 residues. Germline CDR1 is MNHNS and CDR2 is SASEGT. V shed 5 bases and J 2 bases; nucleotides not matched to a gene: 15. CDR3 nucleotides: TGTGCCAGCAGTAAAATAGCGGGGGGCCTCCCGGGAACCTACGAGCAGTACTTC. Its protein product is CASSKIAGGLPGTYEQYF.